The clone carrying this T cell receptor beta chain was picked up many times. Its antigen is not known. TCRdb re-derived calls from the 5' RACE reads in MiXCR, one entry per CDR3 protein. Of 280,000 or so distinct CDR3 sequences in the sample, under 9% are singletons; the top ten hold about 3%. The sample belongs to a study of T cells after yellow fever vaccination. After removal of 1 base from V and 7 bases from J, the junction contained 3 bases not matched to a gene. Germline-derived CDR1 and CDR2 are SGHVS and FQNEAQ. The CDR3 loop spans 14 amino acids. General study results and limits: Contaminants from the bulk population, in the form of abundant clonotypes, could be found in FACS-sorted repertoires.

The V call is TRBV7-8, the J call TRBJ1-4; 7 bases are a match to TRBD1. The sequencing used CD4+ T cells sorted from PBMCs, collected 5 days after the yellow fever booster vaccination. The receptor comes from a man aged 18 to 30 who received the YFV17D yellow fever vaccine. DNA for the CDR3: TGTGCCAGCAGCTTAGGACAGGGATTTGAAAAACTGTTTTTT. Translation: CASSLGQGFEKLFF.